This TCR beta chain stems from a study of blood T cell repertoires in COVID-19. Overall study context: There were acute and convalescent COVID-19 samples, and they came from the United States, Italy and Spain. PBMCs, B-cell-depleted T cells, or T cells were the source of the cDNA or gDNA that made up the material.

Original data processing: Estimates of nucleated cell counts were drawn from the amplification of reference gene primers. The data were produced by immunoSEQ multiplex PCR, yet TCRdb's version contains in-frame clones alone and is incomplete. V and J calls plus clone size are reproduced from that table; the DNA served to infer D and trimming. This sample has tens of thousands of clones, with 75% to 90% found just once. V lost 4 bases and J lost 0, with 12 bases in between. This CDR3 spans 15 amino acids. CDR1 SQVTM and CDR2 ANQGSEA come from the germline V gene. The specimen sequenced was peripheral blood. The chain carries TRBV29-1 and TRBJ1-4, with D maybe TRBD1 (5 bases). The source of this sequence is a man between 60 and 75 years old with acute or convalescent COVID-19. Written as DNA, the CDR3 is TGCAGCGTTGCGGTCCAGGGCTCAACTAATGAAAAACTGTTTTTT. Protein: CSVAVQGSTNEKLFF.